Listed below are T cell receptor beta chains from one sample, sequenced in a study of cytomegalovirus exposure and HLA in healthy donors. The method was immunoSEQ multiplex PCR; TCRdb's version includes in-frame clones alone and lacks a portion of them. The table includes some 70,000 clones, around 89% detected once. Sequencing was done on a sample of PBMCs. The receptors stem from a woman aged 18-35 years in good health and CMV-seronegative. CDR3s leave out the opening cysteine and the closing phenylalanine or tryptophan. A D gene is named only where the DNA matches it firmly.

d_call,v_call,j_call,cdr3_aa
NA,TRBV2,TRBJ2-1,ASSEPEIYHEQF
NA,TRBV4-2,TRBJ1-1,ASSQDGGVTEAF
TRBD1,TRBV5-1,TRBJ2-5,ASSVGQGGETQY
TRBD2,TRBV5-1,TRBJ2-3,ASSLERGIDTQY
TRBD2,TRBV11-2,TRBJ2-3,ASSLVLAGGDTQY
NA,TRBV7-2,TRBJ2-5,ASSRAGETQY
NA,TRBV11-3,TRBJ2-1,ASSRTGSSYNEQF
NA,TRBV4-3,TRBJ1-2,ASSRGGVYGYT
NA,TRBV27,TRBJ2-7,ASSLTGDYEQY
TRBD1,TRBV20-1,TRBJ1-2,SETGKGGYT
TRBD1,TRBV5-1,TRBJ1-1,ASRQGASTEAF
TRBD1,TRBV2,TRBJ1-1,ASRGQGGYTEAF
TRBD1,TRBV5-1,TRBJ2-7,ASRLFEGAGEQY
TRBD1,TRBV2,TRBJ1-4,ASSGATGVEKLF
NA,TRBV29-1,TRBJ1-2,SVEDRRAPMRGYT
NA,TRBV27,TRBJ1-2,ASSYYDSPYGYT
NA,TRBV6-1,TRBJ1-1,ASSVSTDSNTEAF
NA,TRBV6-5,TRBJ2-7,ASSYSRGSYEQY
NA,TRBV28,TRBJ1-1,ASSSQGYAF
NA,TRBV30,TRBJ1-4,AWSTPAGANEKLF
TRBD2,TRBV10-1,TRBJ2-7,ASMAGGIFCEQY
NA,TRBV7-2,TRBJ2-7,ASSSQGYEQY
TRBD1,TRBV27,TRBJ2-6,ASSFWQGATGANVLT
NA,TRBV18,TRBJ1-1,ASSPQNTEAF
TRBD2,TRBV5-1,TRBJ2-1,ASSEGTSAYNEQF
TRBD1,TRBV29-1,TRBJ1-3,SAFLYRDRGSQNAGNTIY
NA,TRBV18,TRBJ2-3,ASSTGTGTDTQY
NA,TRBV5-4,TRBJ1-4,ASSAQQGKYEKLF
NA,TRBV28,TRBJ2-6,ASSLSGSGANVLT
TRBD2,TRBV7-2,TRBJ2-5,ASVSSGGALETQY
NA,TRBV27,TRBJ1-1,ASSLSTSTEAF
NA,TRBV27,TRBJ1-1,ASSLLGATEAF
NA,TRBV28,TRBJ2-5,ASSPSDLSGQETQY
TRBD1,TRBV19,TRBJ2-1,ASTPGPGQGYNEQF
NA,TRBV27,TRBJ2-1,ASSSFGTLDNEQF
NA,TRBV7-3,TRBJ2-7,ASSQRGPGEQY
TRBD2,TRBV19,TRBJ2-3,ASLSRGEGDTQY
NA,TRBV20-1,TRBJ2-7,SAREIYEQY
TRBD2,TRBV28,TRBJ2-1,ASSSGTSYNEQF
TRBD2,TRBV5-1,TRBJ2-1,ASSFGGALFDEQF
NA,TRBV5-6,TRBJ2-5,ASSFGSYGTQY
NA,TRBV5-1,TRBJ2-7,ASSLVGASGEQY
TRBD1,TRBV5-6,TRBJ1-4,ASSFNRGEKLF
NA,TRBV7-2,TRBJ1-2,ASSFYSYGYT
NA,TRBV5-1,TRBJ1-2,ASSLTLEGYGYT